The 11 T cell receptor beta chains reported below all come from one sample, sequenced in a study of early T cells in non-severe SARS-CoV-2 infection. TCRdb itself ran the 5' RACE reads through MiXCR, one entry per CDR3 protein. The sample holds tens of thousands of distinct CDR3 sequences, approximately 9% seen once. Material: whole blood, obtained at baseline. Every receptor here comes from an adult who was a healthcare worker with PCR-confirmed SARS-CoV-2 infection or an uninfected control (not recorded which).

This clonotype appeared many times. The V gene is TRBV2, the J gene TRBJ2-2, with TRBD2 as a possible D gene (5 bases). Trimming took 8 bases from V and 6 from J, leaving 7 bases between them. The germline V gene has CDR1 SNHLY and CDR2 FYNNEI. CDR3 length: 11 amino acids. CDR3 region: CASEGSGELFF. The CDR3 nucleotides are TGTGCCAGCGAGGGTTCCGGGGAGCTGTTTTTT.

This clonotype was seen a few times. The chain uses TRBV29-1 and TRBJ2-3; D is perhaps TRBD1 (6 bases). Germline CDR1 is SQVTM and CDR2 is ANQGSEA. V was trimmed by 4 bases and J by 7 bases, leaving 9 bases between them. The CDR3 has 11 residues. The CDR3 region has the DNA TGCAGCGTTGTGCAGGGGAATACGCAGTATTTT. This gives the protein CSVVQGNTQYF.

The V gene is TRBV5-1, the J gene TRBJ2-3; D might be TRBD1 (6 bases). The CDR3 runs 14 residues. The V gene's germline CDR1 is SGHRS and CDR2 YFSETQ. The germline V and J ends were trimmed by 0 bases and 3 bases, with 8 bases remaining between them. The CDR3 DNA follows: TGCGCCAGCAGCTTGGCGCAGGGGACAGATACGCAGTATTTT. Translating gives CASSLAQGTDTQYF.

This clonotype has more than one count but fewer than ten. The chain uses TRBV30 and TRBJ1-2, with 8 bases identical to TRBD1. The CDR3 runs 11 residues. The junction had 0 bases not matched to a gene; V was cut back by 1 base and J by 8 bases. In germline, CDR1 is GTSNPN, CDR2 SVGIG (reference sequence). CDR3 bases: TGTGCCTGGAGTGCAGGGGGCGGCTACACCTTC. It is translated as CAWSAGGGYTF.

This clonotype was counted a few times. V gene TRBV20-1 combines with J gene TRBJ2-1, with D perhaps TRBD2 (7 bases). The CDR3 loop spans 14 amino acids. V lost 7 bases, J lost 2 bases, and 15 bases lay in between. Per the germline V gene, CDR1 is DFQATT and CDR2 is SNEGSKA (reference sequence). The CDR3 DNA is TGCAGTGGAATCCGGGGGGCCCCCTACAATGAGCAGTTCTTC. Its translation is CSGIRGAPYNEQFF.

This clonotype was observed a handful of times. This chain joins TRBV5-1 and TRBJ2-5; no firm D call. Per germline, CDR1 SGHRS and CDR2 YFSETQ. There are 15 residues in the CDR3. V gave up 0 bases and J gave up 2 bases, with 11 bases separating them. This CDR3 reads CASSLGSTSQETQYF. As DNA, the CDR3 is TGCGCCAGCAGCTTGGGGAGTACCTCGCAAGAGACCCAGTACTTC.

This clonotype was detected a few times. This chain connects TRBV29-1 to TRBJ2-1, with 7 nucleotides matching TRBD1. The V gene's germline CDR1 is SQVTM and CDR2 ANQGSEA. This CDR3 is 13 amino acids long. V gave up 3 bases and J gave up 8 bases; unmatched junction bases: 7. The CDR3 sequence: CSVDRQGSDEQFF. The CDR3 DNA follows: TGCAGCGTTGACAGACAGGGTAGTGATGAGCAGTTCTTC.

This clonotype was seen repeatedly, ten times or more. The chain employs TRBV20-1 and TRBJ1-5; the D gene is possibly TRBD1 (5 bases). Trimming removed 0 bases at V and 4 bases at J, with 13 bases between. From germline, CDR1 is DFQATT and CDR2 SNEGSKA (reference sequence). This CDR3 is 15 amino acids long. CDR3 sequence (DNA): TGCAGTGCTAGAGATCCCGGGGGGGAGAATCAGCCCCAGCATTTT. It codes for CSARDPGGENQPQHF.

The sample holds many counts of this clonotype. The CDR3 bases are TGTGCCAGCAGCCAGCGGGAGGGCCAGGGTGAGCAGTTCTTC. This gives the protein CASSQREGQGEQFF. The chain links TRBV6-4 to TRBJ2-1; TRBD2 matches at 10 bases. The CDR3 contains 14 residues. Germline values: CDR1 MRHNA, CDR2 SNTAGT. V lost 6 bases to trimming and J lost 9 bases; unmatched junction nucleotides: 8.

The J gene is TRBJ2-3, the V gene TRBV6-1; 10 nucleotides align to TRBD2. The CDR3 spans 17 residues. Germline assignment: CDR1 MNHNS and CDR2 SASEGT. J was trimmed by 4 bases and V by 1 base; bases with no gene match: 8. CDR3 region: CASSEEASGSLADTQYF. DNA of the CDR3: TGTGCCAGCAGTGAAGAGGCTAGCGGGAGTCTTGCAGATACGCAGTATTTT.

The rearrangement uses TRBV6-2 or TRBV6-3 and TRBJ2-1; 11 positions match TRBD2. V trimming: 7 bases; J trimming: 4 bases; junction bases outside the gene matches: 6. Germline V lookup: CDR1 MNHEY, CDR2 SVGEGT. This CDR3 is built from 15 residues. CDR3 residues: CASTPGTSGYNEQFF. As DNA, the CDR3 is TGTGCCAGCACCCCCGGGACTAGCGGTTACAATGAGCAGTTCTTC.